This TCR beta chain was observed in a study of read filtering for tumor transcriptome and immune sequencing. Study-wide background: Among patients, around 18 were male and more than 11 female, aged about 45 to 80 (mean around 68).

Overall study findings and caveats: Sorted CD138-negative bone marrow cells were not purified T cells.

Details on this clonotype: Its antigen is still unknown. This may arise from a read error, as a much more abundant clone is one base away.

Deletions cut 0 bases from V and 0 bases from J, with 11 bases between. CDR3 size: 16 residues. The germline V gene has CDR1 SGDLS and CDR2 YYNGEE. This library used roughly 400 ng RNA and molecular barcoded adaptors spanning alpha/delta and beta/gamma chains. In TCRdb, the reads were re-called with MiXCR into one record per CDR3 protein. Of under 150,000 distinct CDR3 sequences in the sample, around 14% were seen once. Sampling of bone marrow took place during active disease in every patient. The receptor was isolated from a donor at least 40 years old with multiple myeloma. Input material: a population of CD138-negative cells sorted from bone marrow. The V call is TRBV9, the J call TRBJ2-3, with D perhaps matching TRBD1 or TRBD2 (6 bases each). Here the CDR3 DNA reads TGTGCCAGCAGCGTAGGAGGGGGGCCTAGCACAGATACGCAGTATTTT. Amino acid sequence: CASSVGGGPSTDTQYF.